A single TCR beta chain is shown here with its context. Its antigen is not known. This sample is drawn from a study of CD8+ T cells in alopecia areata. Looking at the study overall: The drug, oral tofacitinib, was given to treated patients at 5 to 10 mg twice daily. For 6 to 18 months, tofacitinib was taken, and 6 months off drug followed. Study-wide points: Whereas mice showed it more clearly, TCR sharing across patients was murkier, possibly because of HLA.

Extracted RNA was reverse transcribed, and the resulting cDNA served as sequencing template. Profiling relied on immunoSEQ multiplex PCR, and the TCRdb table lists in-frame clones only, not all of them. The top ten clones hold about 0.79% of a sample with 80,000 to 100,000 clones, 40% to 45% of them seen once. Lesional scalp punch biopsies and peripheral blood came from alopecia areata patients. CDR3 length: 15 residues. With V trimmed by 3 bases and J by 2 bases, 7 bases remained unmatched. The germline gives CDR1 SQVTM, CDR2 ANQGSEA. Input material: CD4+ T cells sorted from blood. The sequence was obtained from a human donor with alopecia areata. The V and J genes are TRBV29-1 and TRBJ2-5; TRBD1 matches 9 bases. This CDR3 is CSVEYDRGRQETQYF. CDR3 nucleotide sequence: TGCAGCGTTGAGTACGACAGGGGGAGACAAGAGACCCAGTACTTC.